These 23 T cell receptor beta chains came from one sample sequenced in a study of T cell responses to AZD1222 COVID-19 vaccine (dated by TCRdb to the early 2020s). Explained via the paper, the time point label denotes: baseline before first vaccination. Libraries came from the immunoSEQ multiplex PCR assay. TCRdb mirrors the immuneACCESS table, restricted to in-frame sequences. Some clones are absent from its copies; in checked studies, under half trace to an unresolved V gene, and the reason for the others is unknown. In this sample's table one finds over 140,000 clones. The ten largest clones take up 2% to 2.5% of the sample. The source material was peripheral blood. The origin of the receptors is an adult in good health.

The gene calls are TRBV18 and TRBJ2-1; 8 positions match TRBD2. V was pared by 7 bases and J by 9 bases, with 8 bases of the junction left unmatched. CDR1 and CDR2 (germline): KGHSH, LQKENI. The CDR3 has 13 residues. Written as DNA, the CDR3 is TGTGCCAGCTGGGGACTAGGGACGCTTGAGCAGTTCTTC. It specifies CASWGLGTLEQFF.

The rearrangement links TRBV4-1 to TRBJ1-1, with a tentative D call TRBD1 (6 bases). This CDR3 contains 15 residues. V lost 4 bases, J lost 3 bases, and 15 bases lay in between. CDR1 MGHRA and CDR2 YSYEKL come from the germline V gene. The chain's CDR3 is CASSPRTEPYTEAFF. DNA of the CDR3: TGCGCCAGCAGCCCTCGGACAGAGCCTTACACTGAAGCTTTCTTT.

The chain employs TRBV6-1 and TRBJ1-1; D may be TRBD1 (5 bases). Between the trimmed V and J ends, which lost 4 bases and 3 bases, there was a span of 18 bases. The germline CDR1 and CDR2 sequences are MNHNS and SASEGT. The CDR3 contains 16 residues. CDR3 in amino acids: CASSAPTRRGDTEAFF. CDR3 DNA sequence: TGTGCCAGCAGTGCCCCGACAAGGCGGGGGGACACTGAAGCTTTCTTT.

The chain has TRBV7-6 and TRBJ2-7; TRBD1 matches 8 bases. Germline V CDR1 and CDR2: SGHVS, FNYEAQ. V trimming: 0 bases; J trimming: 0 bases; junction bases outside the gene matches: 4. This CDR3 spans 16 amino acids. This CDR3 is CASSLAPGGNSYEQYF. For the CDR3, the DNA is TGTGCCAGCAGCTTAGCCCCAGGGGGCAACTCCTACGAGCAGTACTTC.

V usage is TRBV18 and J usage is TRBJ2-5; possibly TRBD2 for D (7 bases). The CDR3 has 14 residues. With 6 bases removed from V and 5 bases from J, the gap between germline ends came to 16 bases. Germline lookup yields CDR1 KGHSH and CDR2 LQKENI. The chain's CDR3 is CASSPRGATETQYF. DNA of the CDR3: TGTGCCAGCTCCCCCCGGGGGGCAACGGAGACCCAGTACTTC.

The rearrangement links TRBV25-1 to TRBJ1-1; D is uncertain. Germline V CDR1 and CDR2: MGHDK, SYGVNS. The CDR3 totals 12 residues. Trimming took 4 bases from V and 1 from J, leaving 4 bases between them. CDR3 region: CASSVANTEAFF. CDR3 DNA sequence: TGTGCCAGCAGTGTAGCGAACACTGAAGCTTTCTTT.

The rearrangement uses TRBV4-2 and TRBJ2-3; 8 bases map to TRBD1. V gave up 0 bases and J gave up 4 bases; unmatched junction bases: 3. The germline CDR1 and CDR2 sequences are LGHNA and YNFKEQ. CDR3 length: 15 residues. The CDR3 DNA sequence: TGTGCCAGCAGCCAAGAACAGGGGGGCCCAGATACGCAGTATTTT. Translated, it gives CASSQEQGGPDTQYF.

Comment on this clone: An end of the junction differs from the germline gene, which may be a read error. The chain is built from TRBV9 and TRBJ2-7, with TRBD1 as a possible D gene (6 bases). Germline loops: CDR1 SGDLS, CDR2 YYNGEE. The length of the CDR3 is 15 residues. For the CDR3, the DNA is TGTGCCAGCAGCGTAGTAGGGGGATATTGGGCAGACGAGAGTTTC. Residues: CASSVVGGYWADESF.

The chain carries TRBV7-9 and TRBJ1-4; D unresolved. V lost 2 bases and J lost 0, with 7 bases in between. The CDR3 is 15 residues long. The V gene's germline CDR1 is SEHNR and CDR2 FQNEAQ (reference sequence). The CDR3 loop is CASSLRQTTNEKLFF. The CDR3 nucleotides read TGTGCCAGCAGCTTACGGCAAACAACTAATGAAAAACTGTTTTTT.

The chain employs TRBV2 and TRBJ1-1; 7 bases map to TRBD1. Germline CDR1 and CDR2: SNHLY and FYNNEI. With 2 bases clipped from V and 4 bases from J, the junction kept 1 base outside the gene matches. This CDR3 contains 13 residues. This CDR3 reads CASSEYRGTEAFF. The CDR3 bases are TGTGCCAGCAGTGAATACAGGGGCACTGAAGCTTTCTTT.

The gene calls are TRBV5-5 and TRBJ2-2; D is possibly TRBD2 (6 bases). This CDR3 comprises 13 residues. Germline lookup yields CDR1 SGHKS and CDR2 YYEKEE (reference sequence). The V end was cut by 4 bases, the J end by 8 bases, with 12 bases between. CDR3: CASSLGLGGELFF. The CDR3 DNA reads TGTGCCAGCAGCCTGGGACTTGGGGGGGAGCTGTTTTTT. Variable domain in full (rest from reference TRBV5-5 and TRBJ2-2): DAGVTQSPTHLIKTRGQQVTLRCSPISGHKSVSWYQQVLGQGPQFIFQYYEKEERGRGNFPDRFSARQFPNYSSELNVNALLLGDSALYLCASSLGLGGELFFGEGSRLTVL.

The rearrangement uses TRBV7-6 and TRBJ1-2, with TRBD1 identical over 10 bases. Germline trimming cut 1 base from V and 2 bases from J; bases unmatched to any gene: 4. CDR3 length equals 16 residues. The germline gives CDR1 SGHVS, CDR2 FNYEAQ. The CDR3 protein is CASSLVGTGENYGYTF. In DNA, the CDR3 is TGTGCCAGCAGCTTAGTCGGGACAGGGGAGAACTATGGCTACACCTTC.

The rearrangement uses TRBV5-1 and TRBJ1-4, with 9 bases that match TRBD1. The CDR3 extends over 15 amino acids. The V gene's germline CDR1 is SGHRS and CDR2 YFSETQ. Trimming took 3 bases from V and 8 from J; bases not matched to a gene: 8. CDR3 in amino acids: CASSSVDRGGEKLFF. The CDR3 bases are TGCGCCAGCAGCTCCGTGGACAGGGGAGGAGAAAAACTGTTTTTT. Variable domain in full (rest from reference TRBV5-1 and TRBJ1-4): KAGVTQTPRYLIKTRGQQVTLSCSPISGHRSVSWYQQTPGQGLQFLFEYFSETQRNKGNFPGRFSGRQFSNSRSEMNVSTLELGDSALYLCASSSVDRGGEKLFFGSGTQLSVL.

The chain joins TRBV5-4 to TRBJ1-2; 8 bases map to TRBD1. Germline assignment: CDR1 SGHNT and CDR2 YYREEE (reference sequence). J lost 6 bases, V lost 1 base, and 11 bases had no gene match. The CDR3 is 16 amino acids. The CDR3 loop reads CASSLWQGAMLNGYTF. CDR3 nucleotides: TGTGCCAGCAGCTTGTGGCAGGGGGCGATGTTGAATGGCTACACCTTC.

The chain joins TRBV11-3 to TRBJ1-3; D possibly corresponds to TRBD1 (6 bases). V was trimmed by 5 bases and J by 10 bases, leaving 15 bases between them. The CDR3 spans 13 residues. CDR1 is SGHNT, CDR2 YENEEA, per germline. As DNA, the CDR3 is TGTGCCAGCAGCAGCAGTACAGGGCGGACCATATATTTT. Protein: CASSSSTGRTIYF.

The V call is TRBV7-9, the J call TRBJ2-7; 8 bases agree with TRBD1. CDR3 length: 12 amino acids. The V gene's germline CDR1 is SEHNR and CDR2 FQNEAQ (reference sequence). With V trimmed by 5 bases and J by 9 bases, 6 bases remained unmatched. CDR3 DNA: TGTGCCAGCAGCCCGGGACAGGTTGGGCAGTACTTC. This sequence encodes CASSPGQVGQYF.

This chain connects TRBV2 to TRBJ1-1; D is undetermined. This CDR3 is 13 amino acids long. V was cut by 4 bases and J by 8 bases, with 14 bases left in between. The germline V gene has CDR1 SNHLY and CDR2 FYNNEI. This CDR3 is CASSGSATREAFF. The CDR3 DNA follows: TGTGCCAGCAGTGGAAGCGCGACCCGGGAAGCTTTCTTT.

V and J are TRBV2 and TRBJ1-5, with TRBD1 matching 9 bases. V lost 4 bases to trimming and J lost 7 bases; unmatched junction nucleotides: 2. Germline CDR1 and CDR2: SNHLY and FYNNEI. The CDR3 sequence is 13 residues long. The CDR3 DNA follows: TGTGCCAGCAGTGGGGACAGGGCCCAGCCCCAGCATTTT. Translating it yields CASSGDRAQPQHF.

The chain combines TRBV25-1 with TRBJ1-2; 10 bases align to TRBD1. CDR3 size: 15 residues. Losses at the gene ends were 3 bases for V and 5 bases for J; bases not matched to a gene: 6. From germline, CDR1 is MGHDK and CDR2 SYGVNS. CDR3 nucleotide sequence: TGTGCCAGCAGTGACCGGGACAGGGGACAGTATGGCTACACCTTC. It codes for CASSDRDRGQYGYTF.

The chain's CDR3 is CASSTQRTAANQPQHF. DNA for the CDR3: TGTGCCAGTAGCACACAAAGGACGGCTGCCAATCAGCCCCAGCATTTT. The J gene is TRBJ1-5, the V gene TRBV19; D is undetermined. The CDR3 consists of 16 residues. The V end lost 6 bases, the J end lost 3 bases, and 18 bases lay between the germline ends. Germline CDR1 reads LNHDA; CDR2 reads SQIVND (reference sequence).

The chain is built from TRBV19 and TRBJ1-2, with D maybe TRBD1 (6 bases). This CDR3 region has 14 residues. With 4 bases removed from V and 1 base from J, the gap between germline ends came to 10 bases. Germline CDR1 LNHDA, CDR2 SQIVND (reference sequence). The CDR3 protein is CASSTPGHNYGYTF. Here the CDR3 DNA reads TGTGCCAGTAGTACCCCGGGACATAACTATGGCTACACCTTC.

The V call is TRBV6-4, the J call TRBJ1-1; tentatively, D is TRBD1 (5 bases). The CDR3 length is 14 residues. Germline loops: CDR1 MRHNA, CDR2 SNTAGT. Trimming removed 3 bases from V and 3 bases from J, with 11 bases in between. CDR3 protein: CASSETPRDTEAFF. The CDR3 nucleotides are TGTGCCAGCAGTGAAACCCCCAGGGACACTGAAGCTTTCTTT.

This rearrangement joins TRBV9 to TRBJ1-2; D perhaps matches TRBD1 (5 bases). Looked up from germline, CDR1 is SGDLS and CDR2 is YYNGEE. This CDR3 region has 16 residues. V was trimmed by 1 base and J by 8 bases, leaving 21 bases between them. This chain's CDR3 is CASSVSLAGPDGGYTF. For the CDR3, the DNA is TGTGCCAGCAGCGTATCTCTCGCGGGACCAGATGGGGGCTACACCTTC.